This passage covers 9 T cell receptor beta chains from one sample sequenced in a study of T cells after yellow fever vaccination. TCRdb itself ran the 5' RACE reads through MiXCR, one entry per CDR3 protein. The data show hundreds of thousands of distinct CDR3 sequences, 8.1% seen once. The sample consisted of PBMCs, taken roughly 45 days after the first yellow fever vaccination. These receptors were taken from a man between 18 and 29 years old who received the YFV17D yellow fever vaccine.

The genes are TRBV2 and TRBJ1-5; 7 bases map to TRBD1. Trimming removed 11 bases from V and 5 bases from J; junction bases left unmatched: 24. CDR3 length: 18 residues. Germline V gives CDR1 SNHLY, CDR2 FYNNEI. CDR3 coding DNA: TGTGCCTGCTGGTCTTGGGGCCAGGGGGGAAGGACGGATCAGCCCCAGCATTTT. Residues: CACWSWGQGGRTDQPQHF.

This chain uses TRBV7-3 with TRBJ2-3; 8 positions match TRBD2. The CDR3 contains 14 residues. The trim removed 5 bases at V and 8 bases at J, leaving 9 bases unmatched. CDR1 and CDR2 from the germline V gene are SGHTA and FQGTGA. The CDR3 loop reads CASSLGGGGGTQYF. The CDR3 DNA is TGTGCCAGCAGCCTCGGGGGGGGCGGAGGTACGCAGTATTTT.

A few counts support this clonotype. The rearrangement uses TRBV10-3 and TRBJ2-3; no definite D call. V dropped 1 base and J dropped 7 bases, with 6 bases sitting between them. Germline CDR1 reads ENHRY; CDR2 reads SYGVKD. There are 12 residues in the CDR3. The CDR3 nucleotides are TGTGCCATCAGTGAGTGGTTAAATACGCAGTATTTT. Translating gives CAISEWLNTQYF.

There are a few counts of this clonotype. The chain employs TRBV7-6 and TRBJ2-2; 11 bases align to TRBD1. Germline values: CDR1 SGHVS, CDR2 FNYEAQ. This CDR3 contains 15 residues. Unmatched junction bases numbered 3, after V lost 4 bases and J lost 5 bases. The CDR3 is CASSWTGGSTGELFF. CDR3 in DNA: TGTGCCAGCAGCTGGACAGGGGGCTCGACCGGGGAGCTGTTTTTT.

The CDR3 sequence: CASSPWGSSRVTQYF. CDR3 bases: TGTGCCAGCAGCCCGTGGGGGTCTAGTCGTGTTACGCAGTATTTT. The gene calls are TRBV14 and TRBJ2-3; D may correspond to TRBD1 or TRBD2 (5 bases each). The CDR3 is 15 amino acids. CDR1 SGHDN and CDR2 FVKESK come from the germline V gene. V was cut by 4 bases and J by 8 bases, with 19 bases left in between.

The count of this clonotype is one. The V gene is TRBV12-5, the J gene TRBJ2-7; D is ambiguous. Germline CDR1 reads LGHNT; CDR2 reads FRNRAP. V gave up 2 bases and J gave up 4 bases, with 15 bases separating them. CDR3 length: 15 residues. The CDR3 sequence is CASGLNTLSRYEQYF. The CDR3 DNA is TGTGCTAGTGGTTTGAACACTCTCTCTCGTTACGAGCAGTACTTC.

This clonotype was found a few times. The CDR3 nucleotides are TGTGCCAGCAGCGCACGACAGGGGTTGGGCTACACCTTC. It yields the protein CASSARQGLGYTF. The rearrangement uses TRBV7-2 and TRBJ1-2; TRBD1 matches at 8 bases. Trimming removed 5 bases from V and 8 bases from J; junction bases left unmatched: 7. CDR3 length equals 13 residues. The germline CDR1 and CDR2 sequences are SGHTA and FQGNSA.

The chain has TRBV5-1 and TRBJ1-6; unclear D gene. V was clipped by 2 bases and J by 3 bases, with 9 bases between them. From germline, CDR1 is SGHRS and CDR2 YFSETQ. The CDR3 is 15 residues long. In nucleotides, the CDR3 is TGCGCCAGCAGCTTTATCGCAGGCTATAATTCACCCCTCCACTTT. Protein product: CASSFIAGYNSPLHF.

The table lists this clonotype with a few counts. The genes are TRBV7-2 and TRBJ1-1; weak D call: TRBD1 (6 bases). There are 17 residues in the CDR3. The V and J ends lost 2 bases and 7 bases respectively, with 23 bases between them. Per germline, CDR1 SGHTA and CDR2 FQGNSA. The chain's CDR3 is CASSLFPLITGSLEAFF. CDR3 DNA sequence: TGTGCCAGCAGCTTATTTCCGTTGATAACAGGGAGCCTTGAAGCTTTCTTT.